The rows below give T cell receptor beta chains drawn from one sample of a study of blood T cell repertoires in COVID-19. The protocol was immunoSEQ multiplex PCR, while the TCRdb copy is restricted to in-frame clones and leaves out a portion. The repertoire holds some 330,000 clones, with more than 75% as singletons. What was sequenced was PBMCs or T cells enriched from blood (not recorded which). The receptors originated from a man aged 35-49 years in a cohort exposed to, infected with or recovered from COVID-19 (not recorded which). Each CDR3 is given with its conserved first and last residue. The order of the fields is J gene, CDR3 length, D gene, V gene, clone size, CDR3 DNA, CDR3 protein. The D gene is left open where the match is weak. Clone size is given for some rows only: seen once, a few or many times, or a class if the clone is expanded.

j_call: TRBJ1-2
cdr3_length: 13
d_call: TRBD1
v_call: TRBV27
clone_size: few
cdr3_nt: TGTGCCAGCAGCCTCGACAGGGAGTATGGCTACACCTTC
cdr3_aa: CASSLDREYGYTF

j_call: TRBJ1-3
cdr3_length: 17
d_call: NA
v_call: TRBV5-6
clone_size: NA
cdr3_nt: TGTGCCAGCAGTCTTTCGGGTTTAGCCCATATTGGAAACACCATATATTTT
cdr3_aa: CASSLSGLAHIGNTIYF

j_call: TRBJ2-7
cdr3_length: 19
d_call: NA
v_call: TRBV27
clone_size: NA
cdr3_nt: TGTGCCAGCAGTTTAACAGGGTCGGGGACGGCGCGTTTTACCTACGAGCAGTACTTC
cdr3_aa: CASSLTGSGTARFTYEQYF

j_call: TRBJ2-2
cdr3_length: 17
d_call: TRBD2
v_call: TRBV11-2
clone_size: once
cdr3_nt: TGTGCCAGCAGCAAACGGACTAGCGGGAGGGTCACCGGGGAGCTGTTTTTT
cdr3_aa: CASSKRTSGRVTGELFF

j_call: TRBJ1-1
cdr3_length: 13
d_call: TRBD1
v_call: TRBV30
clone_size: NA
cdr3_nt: TGTGCCTGGAGAAGGACAGGTTCTCCTGAAGCTTTCTTT
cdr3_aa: CAWRRTGSPEAFF

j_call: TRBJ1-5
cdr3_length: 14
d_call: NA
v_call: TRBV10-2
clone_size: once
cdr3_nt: TGCGCCAGCAGTGAGTCCGGGGTTGCTCAGCCCCAGCATTTT
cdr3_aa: CASSESGVAQPQHF

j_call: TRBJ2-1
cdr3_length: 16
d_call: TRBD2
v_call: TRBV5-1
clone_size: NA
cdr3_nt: TGCGCCAGCAGCAGGACTAGCGGGAGGTCCTACAATGAGCAGTTCTTC
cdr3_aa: CASSRTSGRSYNEQFF

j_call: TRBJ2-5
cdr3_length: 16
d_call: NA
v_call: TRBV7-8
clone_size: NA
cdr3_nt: TGTGCCAGCAGCTTAGCGCGCAGAGGGGGTCAAGAGACCCAGTACTTC
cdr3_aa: CASSLARRGGQETQYF

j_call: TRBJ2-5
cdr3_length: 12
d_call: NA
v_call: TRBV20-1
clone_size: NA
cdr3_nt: TGCAGTGCTAGTCTCTACCAAGAGACCCAGTACTTC
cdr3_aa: CSASLYQETQYF

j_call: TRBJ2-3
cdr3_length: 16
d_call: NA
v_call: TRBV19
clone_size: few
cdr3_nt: TGTGCCAGTAGCCGACCGACTAGGAGCGGGCCAGATACGCAGTATTTT
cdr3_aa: CASSRPTRSGPDTQYF

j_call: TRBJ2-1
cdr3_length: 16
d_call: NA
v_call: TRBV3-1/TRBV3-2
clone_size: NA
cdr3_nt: TGTGCCAGCAGCCCTACTGGATGGTATGGGGGGAATGAGCAGTTCTTC
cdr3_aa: CASSPTGWYGGNEQFF

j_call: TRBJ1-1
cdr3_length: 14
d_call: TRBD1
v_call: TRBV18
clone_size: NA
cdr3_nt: TGTGCCAGCTCACCGTGGACAGGAAACCCTGAAGCTTTCTTT
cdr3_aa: CASSPWTGNPEAFF

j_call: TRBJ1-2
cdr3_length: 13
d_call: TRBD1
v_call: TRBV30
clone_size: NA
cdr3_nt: TGTGCCTGGAGTCGGACAGGGTGGTATGGCTACACCTTC
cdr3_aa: CAWSRTGWYGYTF

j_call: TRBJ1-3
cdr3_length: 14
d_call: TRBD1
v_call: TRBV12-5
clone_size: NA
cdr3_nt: TGTGCTAGTGGTGCCCGGGACAGAGGAAACACCATATATTTT
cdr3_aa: CASGARDRGNTIYF

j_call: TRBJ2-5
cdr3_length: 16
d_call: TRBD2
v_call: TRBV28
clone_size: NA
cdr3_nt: TGTGCCAGCACCCTCACTAGCGGGAGGCTAGAGGAGACCCAGTACTTC
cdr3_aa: CASTLTSGRLEETQYF

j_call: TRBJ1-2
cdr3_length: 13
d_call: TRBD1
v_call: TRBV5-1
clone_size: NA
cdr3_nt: TGCGCCAGCAGCTTGGGACAGGGCCCTGGCTACACCTTC
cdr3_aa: CASSLGQGPGYTF

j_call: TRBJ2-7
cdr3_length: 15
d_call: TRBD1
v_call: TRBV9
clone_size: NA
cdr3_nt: TGTGCCAGCAGCGCCGGACAGGGGCGTTACTACGAGCAGTACTTC
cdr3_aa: CASSAGQGRYYEQYF

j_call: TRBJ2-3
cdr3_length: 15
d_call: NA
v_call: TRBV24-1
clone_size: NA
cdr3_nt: TGTGCCACCAGTGATCCCAGGACAAGCACAGATACGCAGTATTTT
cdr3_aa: CATSDPRTSTDTQYF

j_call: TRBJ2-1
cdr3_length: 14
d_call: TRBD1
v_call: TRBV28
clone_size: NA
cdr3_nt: TGTGCCAGCAGTCCCGGGGACAGGTACAATGAGCAGTTCTTC
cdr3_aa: CASSPGDRYNEQFF

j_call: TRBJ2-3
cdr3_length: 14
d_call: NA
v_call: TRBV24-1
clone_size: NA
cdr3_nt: TGTGCCACCAGTGATTCGGACTATTCAGATACGCAGTATTTT
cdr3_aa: CATSDSDYSDTQYF

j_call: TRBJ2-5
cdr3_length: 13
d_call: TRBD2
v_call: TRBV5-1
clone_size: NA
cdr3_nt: TGCGCCAGCAGCTTGACTAGCGGGGAGACCCAGTACTTC
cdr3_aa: CASSLTSGETQYF

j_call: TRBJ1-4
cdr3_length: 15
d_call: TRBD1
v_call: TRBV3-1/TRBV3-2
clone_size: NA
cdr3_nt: TGTGCCAGCAGCCAGAGGGACAGTCGCGCTGAAAAACTGTTTTTT
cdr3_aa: CASSQRDSRAEKLFF

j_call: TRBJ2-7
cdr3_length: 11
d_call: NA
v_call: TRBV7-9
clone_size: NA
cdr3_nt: TGTGCCAGCAGCCACGGTTACGAGCAGTACTTC
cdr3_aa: CASSHGYEQYF

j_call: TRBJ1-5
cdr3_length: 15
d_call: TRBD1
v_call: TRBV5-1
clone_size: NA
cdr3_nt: TGCGCCAGCAGCGAGTACACAGGGGGCAATCAGCCCCAGCATTTT
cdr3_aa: CASSEYTGGNQPQHF

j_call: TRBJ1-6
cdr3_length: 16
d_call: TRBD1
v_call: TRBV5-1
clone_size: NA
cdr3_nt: TGCGCCAGCACCGGTGGGGGGACAGGATATAATTCACCCCTCCACTTT
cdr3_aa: CASTGGGTGYNSPLHF

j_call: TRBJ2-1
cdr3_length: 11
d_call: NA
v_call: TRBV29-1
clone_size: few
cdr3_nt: TGCAGCGTCGAGGAGTACAATGAGCAGTTCTTC
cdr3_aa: CSVEEYNEQFF

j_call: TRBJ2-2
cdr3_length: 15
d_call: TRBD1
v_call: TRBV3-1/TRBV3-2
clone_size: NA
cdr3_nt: TGTGCCAGCAGCACACGACAGGGGGCGGTCGGGGAGCTGTTTTTT
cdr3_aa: CASSTRQGAVGELFF

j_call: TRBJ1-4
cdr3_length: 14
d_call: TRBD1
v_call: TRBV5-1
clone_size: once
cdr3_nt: TGCGCCAGCAGCGTGGGACAGGGGAATGAAAAACTGTTTTTT
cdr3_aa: CASSVGQGNEKLFF

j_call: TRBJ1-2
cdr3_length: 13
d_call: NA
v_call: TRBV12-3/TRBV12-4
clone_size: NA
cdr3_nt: TGTGCCAGCAGTCCGGGGGGGAACTATGGCTACACCTTC
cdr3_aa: CASSPGGNYGYTF

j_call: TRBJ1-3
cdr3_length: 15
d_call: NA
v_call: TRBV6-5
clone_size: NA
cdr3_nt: TGTGCCAGCAGTTACTCCGGAGCCTCTGGAAACACCATATATTTT
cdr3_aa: CASSYSGASGNTIYF

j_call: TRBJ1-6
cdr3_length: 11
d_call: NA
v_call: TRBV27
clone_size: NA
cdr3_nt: TGTGCCAGTTGTCCCATTTCACCCCTCCACTTT
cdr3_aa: CASCPISPLHF